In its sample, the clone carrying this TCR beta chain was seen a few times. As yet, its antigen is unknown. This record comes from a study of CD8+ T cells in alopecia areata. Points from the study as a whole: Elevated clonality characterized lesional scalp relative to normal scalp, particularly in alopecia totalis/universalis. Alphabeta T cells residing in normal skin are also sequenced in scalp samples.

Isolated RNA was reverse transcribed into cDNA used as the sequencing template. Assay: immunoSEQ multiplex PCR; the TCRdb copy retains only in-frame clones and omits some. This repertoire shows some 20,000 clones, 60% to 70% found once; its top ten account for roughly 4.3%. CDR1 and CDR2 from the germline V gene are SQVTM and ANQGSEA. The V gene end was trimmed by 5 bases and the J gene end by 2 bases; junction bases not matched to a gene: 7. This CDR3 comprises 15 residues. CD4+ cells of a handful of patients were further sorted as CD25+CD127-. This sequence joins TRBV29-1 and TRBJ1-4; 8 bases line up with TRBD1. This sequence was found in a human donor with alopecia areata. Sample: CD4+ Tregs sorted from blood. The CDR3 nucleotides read TGCAGCGTTAACAGGGGGGGGCGGACTAATGAAAAACTGTTTTTT. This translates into CSVNRGGRTNEKLFF.